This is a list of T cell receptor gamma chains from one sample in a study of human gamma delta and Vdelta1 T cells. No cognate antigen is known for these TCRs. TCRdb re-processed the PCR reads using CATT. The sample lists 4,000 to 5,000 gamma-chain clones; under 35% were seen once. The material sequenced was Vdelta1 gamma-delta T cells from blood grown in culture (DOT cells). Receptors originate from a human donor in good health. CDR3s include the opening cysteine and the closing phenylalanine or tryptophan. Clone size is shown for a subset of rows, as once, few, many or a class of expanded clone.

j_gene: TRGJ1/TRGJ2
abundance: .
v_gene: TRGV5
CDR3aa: CATWDSGYYKKLF
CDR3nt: TGTGCCACCTGGGACTCGGGTTATTATAAGAAACTCTTT

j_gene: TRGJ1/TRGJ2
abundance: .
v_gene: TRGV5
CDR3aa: CATWDRPLYKKLF
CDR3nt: TGTGCCACCTGGGACAGGCCGCTTTATAAGAAACTCTTT

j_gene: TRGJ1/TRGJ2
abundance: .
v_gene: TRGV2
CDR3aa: CATWDGPSLKKLF
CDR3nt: TGTGCCACCTGGGACGGCCCATCACTTAAGAAACTCTTT

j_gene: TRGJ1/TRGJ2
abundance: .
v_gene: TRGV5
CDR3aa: CATWDVGYKKLF
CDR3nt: TGTGCCACCTGGGACGTAGGGTATAAGAAACTCTTT

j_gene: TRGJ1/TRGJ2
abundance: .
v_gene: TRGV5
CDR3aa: CATWGRRSHYKKLF
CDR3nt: TGTGCCACCTGGGGCAGGCGGAGTCATTATAAGAAACTCTTT

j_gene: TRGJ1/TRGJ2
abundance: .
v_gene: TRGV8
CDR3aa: CATWDSPYYKKLF
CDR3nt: TGTGCCACCTGGGATAGCCCTTATTATAAGAAACTCTTT

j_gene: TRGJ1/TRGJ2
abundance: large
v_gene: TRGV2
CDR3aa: CATWDGNYYKKLF
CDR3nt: TGTGCCACCTGGGACGGGAATTATTATAAGAAACTCTTT

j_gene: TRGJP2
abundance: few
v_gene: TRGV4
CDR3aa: CATWDGEDSSDWIKTF
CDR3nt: TGTGCCACCTGGGATGGGGAGGATAGTAGTGATTGGATCAAGACGTTT

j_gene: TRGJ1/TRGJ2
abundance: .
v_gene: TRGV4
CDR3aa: CATWEGTLYYKKLF
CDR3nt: TGTGCCACCTGGGAGGGCACTCTTTATTATAAGAAACTCTTT

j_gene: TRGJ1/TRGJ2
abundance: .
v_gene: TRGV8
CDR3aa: CATWDNGIYYKKLF
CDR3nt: TGTGCCACCTGGGATAACGGTATTTATTATAAGAAACTCTTT

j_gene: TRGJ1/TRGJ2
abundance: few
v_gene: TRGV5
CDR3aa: CATWDRLNRNYKKLF
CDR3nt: TGTGCCACCTGGGACAGGTTAAATAGAAATTATAAGAAACTCTTT

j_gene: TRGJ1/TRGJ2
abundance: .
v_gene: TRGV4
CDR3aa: CATWDVPGGYKKLF
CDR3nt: TGTGCCACCTGGGACGTTCCCGGGGGTTATAAGAAACTCTTT

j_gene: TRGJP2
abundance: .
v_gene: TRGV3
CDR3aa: CATWDRRGGGVGGDWIKTF
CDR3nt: TGTGCCACCTGGGACAGGCGCGGCGGGGGCGTCGGAGGTGATTGGATCAAGACGTTT

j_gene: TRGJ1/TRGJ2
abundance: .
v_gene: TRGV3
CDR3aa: CATWDRPGYYKKLF
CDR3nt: TGTGCCACCTGGGACAGGCCCGGGTATTATAAGAAACTCTTT

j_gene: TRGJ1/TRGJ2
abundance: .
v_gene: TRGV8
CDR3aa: CATWDRHGYYKKLF
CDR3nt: TGTGCCACCTGGGATAGGCACGGATATTATAAGAAACTCTTT

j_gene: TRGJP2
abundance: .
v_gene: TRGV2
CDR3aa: CATWESMGSDWIKTF
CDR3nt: TGTGCCACCTGGGAGAGCATGGGTAGTGATTGGATCAAGACGTTT

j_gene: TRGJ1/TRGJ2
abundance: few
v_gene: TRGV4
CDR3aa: CATWDVSNYYKKLF
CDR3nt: TGTGCCACCTGGGACGTGTCGAATTATTATAAGAAACTCTTT

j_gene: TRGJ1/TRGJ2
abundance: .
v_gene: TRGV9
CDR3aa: CALWDLSYYKKLF
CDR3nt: TGTGCCTTGTGGGACCTCTCTTATTATAAGAAACTCTTT

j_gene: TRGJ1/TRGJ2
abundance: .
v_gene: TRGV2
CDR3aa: CATWDGLSWGKKLF
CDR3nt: TGTGCCACCTGGGACGGGCTGAGTTGGGGAAAGAAACTCTTT

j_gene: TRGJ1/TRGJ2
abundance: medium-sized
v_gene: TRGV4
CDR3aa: CATWDLNYYKKLF
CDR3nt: TGTGCCACCTGGGATCTAAATTATTATAAGAAACTCTTT

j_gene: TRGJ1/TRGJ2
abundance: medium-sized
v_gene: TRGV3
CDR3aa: CATWDAYYKKLF
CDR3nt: TGTGCCACCTGGGACGCTTATTATAAGAAACTCTTT

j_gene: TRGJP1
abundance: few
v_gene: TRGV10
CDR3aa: CAAWDSPPDTTGWFKIF
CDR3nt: TGTGCTGCGTGGGATTCCCCCCCAGATACCACTGGTTGGTTCAAGATATTT

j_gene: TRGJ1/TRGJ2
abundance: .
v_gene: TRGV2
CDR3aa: CATWDASLIYYKKLF
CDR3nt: TGTGCCACCTGGGACGCTAGCCTTATTTATTATAAGAAACTCTTT

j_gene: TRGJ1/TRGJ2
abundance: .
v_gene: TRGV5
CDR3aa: CATWDVLDYKKLF
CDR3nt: TGTGCCACCTGGGACGTTCTTGATTATAAGAAACTCTTT